There are many counts of the clone carrying this TCR beta chain. One end of the junction does not line up with germline, which may come from a read error. The germline gives CDR1 MNHEY, CDR2 SVGAGI. The CDR3 has 12 residues. This sample was included in a study of response to subunit inactivated influenza vaccine. TCRdb redid the calling of the RT-PCR reads with MiXCR, one entry per CDR3 protein. The profile covers a few hundred thousand distinct CDR3 sequences, with roughly 10% appearing a single time and 11% taken by the ten largest. This sample was also put to use in a study of T cells expressing NK-cell markers. From that second work: The cDNA for TCR beta came from 5'RACE template switching with UMIs. The study sequenced eight donors, seven HCMV-seropositive and one seronegative. In a handful of donors, dominant CD3+CD56+NKG2C+ clones formed about 1.0-8% of CD8+ cells. There were a handful of donors in whom these clonotypes also led the CD3+CD56-NKG2C+ fraction. Clones of NKG2C+ T cells that had expanded were of unclear HCMV specificity.

V and J are TRBV6-5 and TRBJ1-2; weak D call: TRBD1 (5 bases). This sequence originates from a man aged 45-65 years who received an inactivated influenza vaccine. The specimen was PBMCs from blood, collected on the day of vaccination. The DNA for the CDR3 is TGTGCCAGCAGCAGGGACCTCTATAGCTACACCTTC. This sequence encodes CASSRDLYSYTF.